These T cell receptor beta chains were read from a single sample in a study of shared clonotypes between healthy human individuals. Measured with immunoSEQ multiplex PCR; TCRdb has only the in-frame clones, and not every one. The sample carries some 600,000 clones, 95% to 96% recorded once. Material for sequencing was naive CD8+ T cells sorted from blood. The receptors stem from a woman between 25 and 40 years old in good health. Both conserved end residues are part of each CDR3. D genes are given only for firm matches. The size of a clone is reported for some rows only, either as once, few or many, or as a class for expanded clones.

v_gene	j_gene	len	d_gene	abundance	CDR3nt	CDR3aa
TRBV7-3	TRBJ2-1	19	NA	NA	TGTGCCAGCAGCTTACGCCCCGGACACGAGAGCTCGTTAAACAATGAGCAGTTCTTC	CASSLRPGHESSLNNEQFF
TRBV6-6	TRBJ2-7	15	NA	NA	TGTGCCAGCAGTTACTATATCGCCTCCTCCTACGAGCAGTACTTC	CASSYYIASSYEQYF
TRBV28	TRBJ2-7	16	NA	NA	TGTGCCAGCAGTTTATTGGTTGGGGGCGCATCTTACGAGCAGTACTTC	CASSLLVGGASYEQYF
TRBV7-9	TRBJ2-7	15	NA	NA	TGTGCCAGCAGCTTACGAGGGGCGAGCTCCTACGAGCAGTACTTC	CASSLRGASSYEQYF
TRBV28	TRBJ2-3	16	TRBD2	NA	TGTGCCAGCAGTTGGACTATAGCGGGATACGGAGATACGCAGTATTTT	CASSWTIAGYGDTQYF
TRBV11-2	TRBJ2-1	11	NA	NA	TGTGCCAGCAGCTCATTGAGTGAGCAGTTCTTC	CASSSLSEQFF
TRBV19	TRBJ2-1	13	NA	NA	TGTGCCAGTAGTATAGGCCACCTGTATGAGCAGTTCTTC	CASSIGHLYEQFF
TRBV19	TRBJ2-7	13	NA	NA	TGTGCCAGTAGCGGATACGACGGGAGCGAGCAGTACTTC	CASSGYDGSEQYF
TRBV9	TRBJ1-2	12	NA	once	TGTGCCAGCAGCAGCGGGGCGCTTGGCTACACCTTC	CASSSGALGYTF
TRBV9	TRBJ2-5	14	TRBD2	NA	TGTGCCAGCAGCCCGCCTGGGGGGGGAGAGACCCAGTACTTC	CASSPPGGGETQYF
TRBV29-1	TRBJ2-7	11	TRBD1	NA	TGCAGCGTTGGGGACAGCTACGAGCAGTACTTC	CSVGDSYEQYF
TRBV4-1	TRBJ2-4	17	NA	NA	TGCGCCAGCAGCCAGGGGAAACAGGGAAACTGGAAAAACATTCAGTACTTC	CASSQGKQGNWKNIQYF
TRBV11-2	TRBJ1-1	16	NA	NA	TGTGCCAGCAGCTTAAGAGGAGACAGCCCGAACACTGAAGCTTTCTTT	CASSLRGDSPNTEAFF
TRBV28	TRBJ2-3	15	NA	NA	TGTGCCAGCAGTTTAAGCAGGGCTAGCACAGATACGCAGTATTTT	CASSLSRASTDTQYF
TRBV7-8	TRBJ1-5	17	TRBD1	NA	TGTGCCAGCAGCCTTCCGGGACAGGGCGTCGGTGATCAGCCCCAGCATTTT	CASSLPGQGVGDQPQHF
TRBV5-1	TRBJ2-3	15	NA	NA	TGCGCCAGCAGACTCACCCGAGGGAGCACAGATACGCAGTATTTT	CASRLTRGSTDTQYF
TRBV28	TRBJ1-2	13	NA	once	TGTGCCAGCAGTTTTGGGACCTCCTATGGCTACACCTTC	CASSFGTSYGYTF
TRBV28	TRBJ2-7	14	NA	NA	TGTGCCAGCAGTTTATTTTGGCTAGTGGGCGAGCAGTACTTC	CASSLFWLVGEQYF
TRBV5-3	TRBJ1-5	17	TRBD1	NA	TGTGCCAGAAGCCCCAGGACAGGGGATAATGGCAATCAGCCCCAGCATTTT	CARSPRTGDNGNQPQHF
TRBV7-9	TRBJ2-7	14	TRBD1	NA	TGTGCCAGCAGCTGGGACAGGGGCTCCTACGAGCAGTACTTC	CASSWDRGSYEQYF
TRBV19	TRBJ1-4	18	NA	NA	TGTGCCAGTAGTTCCCGGGACACACGAACCTCAACTAATGAAAAACTGTTTTTT	CASSSRDTRTSTNEKLFF
TRBV7-3	TRBJ2-1	18	TRBD2	NA	TGTGCCAGCAGCTTACAACTAGCGGGAAAACTGGGATACAATGAGCAGTTCTTC	CASSLQLAGKLGYNEQFF
TRBV7-2	TRBJ2-1	15	TRBD2	NA	TGTGCCAGCAGCCGAACTAGCGGACAATACAATGAGCAGTTCTTC	CASSRTSGQYNEQFF
TRBV7-9	TRBJ2-1	13	NA	NA	TGTGCCAGCAGCTTCCTTGCGGACCATGAGCAGTTCTTC	CASSFLADHEQFF
TRBV28	TRBJ2-1	15	NA	NA	TGTGCCAGCATCGAACCCAGGGGCCCCTACAATGAGCAGTTCTTC	CASIEPRGPYNEQFF
TRBV7-9	TRBJ2-1	15	TRBD2	NA	TGTGCCAGCAGCTTGGCTAGCGGGAGCTTAGATGAGCAGTTCTTC	CASSLASGSLDEQFF
TRBV27	TRBJ2-7	14	NA	NA	TGTGCCAGCAGACCTACGGGACTTGCCTACGAGCAGTACTTC	CASRPTGLAYEQYF
TRBV28	TRBJ2-1	13	NA	once	TGTGCCAGCAGTCCTTCTAGCGACAATGAGCAGTTCTTC	CASSPSSDNEQFF
TRBV19	TRBJ1-3	17	TRBD1	NA	TGTGCCAGTAGTACCGGACAGGTCCGTTTTTCTGGAAACACCATATATTTT	CASSTGQVRFSGNTIYF
TRBV6-6	TRBJ2-1	16	TRBD2	NA	TGTGCCAGCAGACCGCGGGAGACTAGGGTTTACAATGAGCAGTTCTTC	CASRPRETRVYNEQFF
TRBV29-1	TRBJ2-7	15	TRBD1	once	TGCAGCGTTGTGGGGGTAGGACAGGGTTGGTACGAGCAGTACTTC	CSVVGVGQGWYEQYF